This section outlines one T cell receptor beta chain sequence together with its context. As yet, its antigen is unknown. In the PCR, 60 Vbeta and 13 Jbeta primers were used. Sequenced by immunoSEQ multiplex PCR; TCRdb stores in-frame clones only, minus some. The profile shows 150,000 to 200,000 clones, around three quarters of them singletons. CDR1 and CDR2 from the germline V gene are PRHDT and FYEKMQ (reference sequence). The J segment lost 5 bases and the V segment lost 0 bases, leaving 5 bases of the junction unmatched. The CDR3 consists of 16 residues. The data originate from a study of cytomegalovirus exposure and HLA in healthy donors. Study-wide points: As a later analysis showed, a missense DCLRE1C variant was linked to trimming of TCR beta V- and J-genes.

The chain uses TRBV13 and TRBJ2-1; 9 bases are shared with TRBD2. The TCR sequence derives from a woman aged 40 to 50 in good health and CMV-seronegative. The sample was PBMCs. The CDR3 coding sequence is TGTGCCAGCAGCTTAGGAATTAGCGGGGGCCACAATGAGCAGTTCTTC. Protein: CASSLGISGGHNEQFF.